The 18 T cell receptor beta chains below all came from one sample that was sequenced in a study of blood T cell repertoires in COVID-19. Data came from immunoSEQ multiplex PCR; TCRdb stores just in-frame clones and leaves some out. This table holds approximately 150,000 clones, 75% to 90% found once. Sequenced sample: PBMCs or T cells enriched from blood (not recorded which). Receptors were obtained from a man in his sixties who had recovered from COVID-19.

The rearrangement links TRBV29-1 to TRBJ1-5, with D perhaps matching TRBD1 (6 bases). The V end lost 7 bases, the J end lost 4 bases, and 14 bases lay between the germline ends. The germline CDR1 and CDR2 sequences are SQVTM and ANQGSEA. The CDR3 runs to 13 residues. For the CDR3, the DNA is TGCAGCGCAGGGACAACGAGGAATCAGCCCCAGCATTTT. Translating gives CSAGTTRNQPQHF.

The chain recombines TRBV21-1 with TRBJ2-5; whether TRBD2, the table's D call, matches the DNA was not checked. TRBV21-1 is a pseudogene segment. This CDR3 contains 18 residues. CDR3 DNA: TGTGCCAGCAGCAAAGAAAGCGTCCGGCTAGCGATAAAAGAGACCCAGTACTTC. This translates into CASSKESVRLAIKETQYF.

This rearrangement joins TRBV5-4 to TRBJ2-7; D perhaps matches TRBD1 (5 bases). Germline V lookup: CDR1 SGHNT, CDR2 YYREEE (reference sequence). The CDR3 length is 15 residues. Trimming took 5 bases from V and 4 from J, leaving 19 bases between them. DNA for the CDR3: TGTGCCAGCAGTATTAGGGGTGGCTATCCGTACGAGCAGTACTTC. It yields the protein CASSIRGGYPYEQYF.

The V gene is TRBV11-2, the J gene TRBJ2-7, with a possible D match to TRBD2 (5 bases). Germline CDR1 reads SGHAT; CDR2 reads FQNNGV. There are 13 residues in the CDR3. The ends were cut back, 6 bases at V and 2 bases at J, with 11 bases in the middle. The CDR3 spells CASSLGLPYEQYF. The CDR3 DNA follows: TGTGCCAGCAGTCTTGGACTGCCCTACGAGCAGTACTTC.

This rearrangement joins TRBV14 to TRBJ1-2, with TRBD1 matching over 10 bases. Germline values: CDR1 SGHDN, CDR2 FVKESK. The CDR3 is 14 residues long. V lost 1 base, J lost 8 bases, and 4 bases stayed unmatched. Here the CDR3 reads CASSQGGDRGGYTF. As DNA, the CDR3 is TGTGCCAGCAGCCAAGGGGGGGACAGGGGAGGCTACACCTTC.

V and J are TRBV11-3 and TRBJ2-6; D gene uncertain. Trimming took 1 base from V and 0 from J, leaving 4 bases between them. CDR3 size: 15 residues. Germline lookup yields CDR1 SGHNT and CDR2 YENEEA. In nucleotides, the CDR3 is TGTGCCAGCAGCTTAGTCATCTCTGGGGCCAACGTCCTGACTTTC. Its translation is CASSLVISGANVLTF. Together with reference TRBV11-3 and TRBJ2-6, the CDR3 gives the full variable domain: EAGVVQSPRYKIIEKKQPVAFWCNPISGHNTLYWYLQNLGQGPELLIRYENEEAVDDSQLPKDRFSAERLKGVDSTLKIQPAELGDSAVYLCASSLVISGANVLTFGAGSRLTVL.

The J gene is TRBJ2-5, the V gene TRBV6-5; 8 bases fit TRBD2. J lost 4 bases, V lost 6 bases, and 7 bases had no gene match. The CDR3 has 14 amino acids. In germline, CDR1 is MNHEY, CDR2 SVGAGI. Here the CDR3 DNA reads TGTGCCAGCAGCCACGGGGGGGGGCGAGAGACCCAGTACTTC. Translating it yields CASSHGGGRETQYF.

This rearrangement joins TRBV28 to TRBJ1-4, with 7 bases identical to TRBD1. J gave up 5 bases and V 4 bases, and 7 bases lay outside the gene matches. Germline CDR1 and CDR2: MDHEN and SYDVKM. CDR3 length: 15 amino acids. The CDR3 protein is CASSSAGQSNEKLFF. CDR3 DNA sequence: TGTGCCAGCAGTTCGGCGGGACAGTCAAATGAAAAACTGTTTTTT.

The chain uses TRBV10-2 and TRBJ2-1; D not certain. There are 14 residues in the CDR3. Germline V lookup: CDR1 WSHSY, CDR2 SAAADI. Trimming left V 2 bases short and J 0 bases short, with 5 bases between. CDR3 loop: CASSEASSYNEQFF. The CDR3 DNA sequence: TGCGCCAGCAGTGAGGCCAGCTCCTACAATGAGCAGTTCTTC.

This chain joins TRBV19 and TRBJ1-2; D is unclear. From germline, CDR1 is LNHDA and CDR2 SQIVND (reference sequence). This CDR3 is built from 13 residues. Trimming left V 4 bases short and J 4 bases short, with 10 bases between. The CDR3 loop is CASSSGRFYGYTF. The CDR3 bases are TGTGCCAGTAGTAGTGGCAGGTTCTATGGCTACACCTTC. Drawing the rest from reference TRBV19 and TRBJ1-2, the complete variable domain is DGGITQSPKYLFRKEGQNVTLSCEQNLNHDAMYWYRQDPGQGLRLIYYSQIVNDFQKGDIAEGYSVSREKKESFPLTVTSAQKNPTAFYLCASSSGRFYGYTFGSGTRLTVV.

This chain uses TRBV12-3 or TRBV12-4 with TRBJ2-3; D unclear. The CDR3 has 13 amino acids. V lost 3 bases, J lost 3 bases, and 7 bases lay in between. The CDR3 region is CASSFRETDTQYF. Written as DNA, the CDR3 is TGTGCCAGCAGTTTTCGCGAGACAGATACGCAGTATTTT.

The rearrangement links TRBV28 to TRBJ1-6; D possibly corresponds to TRBD1 (6 bases). The CDR3 runs 15 residues. V was clipped by 2 bases and J by 6 bases, with 11 bases between them. CDR1 is MDHEN, CDR2 SYDVKM, per germline. The CDR3 spells CASSLLGQLNSPLHF. CDR3 coding DNA: TGTGCCAGCAGTTTACTCGGACAGCTTAATTCACCCCTCCACTTT.

The chain employs TRBV27 and TRBJ2-7; 10 nucleotides line up with TRBD1. After removal of 7 bases from V and 4 bases from J, the junction contained 4 bases not matched to a gene. Germline values: CDR1 MNHEY, CDR2 SMNVEV (reference sequence). The CDR3 contains 13 residues. CDR3 sequence: CASKRQGAYEQYF. The DNA of the CDR3 is TGTGCCAGCAAGCGACAGGGGGCATACGAGCAGTACTTC.

This chain links TRBV11-2 with TRBJ1-1; D is ambiguous. This CDR3 has 17 amino acids. Germline loops: CDR1 SGHAT, CDR2 FQNNGV. The germline V and J ends were trimmed by 2 bases and 4 bases, with 20 bases remaining between them. Here the CDR3 reads CASSLKGGGVGGTEAFF. CDR3 sequence (DNA): TGTGCCAGCAGCTTAAAAGGTGGCGGGGTAGGAGGCACTGAAGCTTTCTTT. Looking up the rest from reference TRBV11-2 and TRBJ1-1 gives the full variable domain: EAGVAQSPRYKIIEKRQSVAFWCNPISGHATLYWYQQILGQGPKLLIQFQNNGVVDDSQLPKDRFSAERLKGVDSTLKIQPAKLEDSAVYLCASSLKGGGVGGTEAFFGQGTRLTVV.

The chain combines TRBV6-5 with TRBJ1-6; D ambiguous. The germline gives CDR1 MNHEY, CDR2 SVGAGI. This CDR3 has 14 amino acids. V was cut by 8 bases and J by 4 bases, with 12 bases left in between. The CDR3 region is CASSSGPYNSPLHF. The CDR3 region has the DNA TGTGCCAGCTCAAGCGGACCATATAATTCACCCCTCCACTTT.

The chain has TRBV6-5 and TRBJ1-1, with TRBD1 matching over 7 bases. V lost 6 bases to trimming and J lost 1 base; unmatched junction nucleotides: 5. The V gene's germline CDR1 is MNHEY and CDR2 SVGAGI. This CDR3 has 14 amino acids. The CDR3 spells CASRSGTANTEAFF. In DNA, the CDR3 is TGTGCCAGCAGATCCGGGACAGCGAACACTGAAGCTTTCTTT.

This sequence joins TRBV11-2 and TRBJ1-1; no firm D call. V lost 1 base to trimming and J lost 5 bases, with 14 bases between them. This CDR3 region has 15 residues. The V gene's germline CDR1 is SGHAT and CDR2 FQNNGV. CDR3 sequence reads: CASSLVEGVRTEAFF. CDR3 DNA: TGTGCCAGCAGCTTAGTGGAGGGAGTGAGGACTGAAGCTTTCTTT.

The CDR3 DNA follows: TGTGCCAGCAGCCCGGCTGGAGCTAGCACAGATACGCAGTATTTT. Amino acid sequence: CASSPAGASTDTQYF. The rearrangement links TRBV11-2 to TRBJ2-3; D gene uncertain. The CDR3 consists of 15 residues. The V and J ends lost 5 bases and 0 bases respectively, with 12 bases between them. Germline CDR1 SGHAT, CDR2 FQNNGV.